This TCR beta chain was sequenced for a study of a mutant IDH1 vaccine in newly diagnosed glioma. In germline, CDR1 is SGHRS, CDR2 YFSETQ. The CDR3 runs to 14 residues. V was pared by 0 bases and J by 5 bases, with 8 bases between. Generated by immunoSEQ multiplex PCR, the TCRdb table keeps only in-frame clones and is missing some. The sample has about 92,000 clones, roughly 85% seen once. Time point given: baseline, week 1 (first vaccination visit). Treatment indicated: pre-vaccination baseline after standard-of-care therapy. The TCR sequence derives from a woman aged 50 to 65 with glioma. This sample comprised PBMCs, obtained from a glioma patient treated with radiotherapy, temozolomide or both. The chain joins TRBV5-1 to TRBJ2-2, with D perhaps TRBD2 (5 bases). The CDR3 loop reads CASSLERATGELFF. CDR3 in DNA: TGCGCCAGCAGCTTGGAGAGGGCAACCGGGGAGCTGTTTTTT.